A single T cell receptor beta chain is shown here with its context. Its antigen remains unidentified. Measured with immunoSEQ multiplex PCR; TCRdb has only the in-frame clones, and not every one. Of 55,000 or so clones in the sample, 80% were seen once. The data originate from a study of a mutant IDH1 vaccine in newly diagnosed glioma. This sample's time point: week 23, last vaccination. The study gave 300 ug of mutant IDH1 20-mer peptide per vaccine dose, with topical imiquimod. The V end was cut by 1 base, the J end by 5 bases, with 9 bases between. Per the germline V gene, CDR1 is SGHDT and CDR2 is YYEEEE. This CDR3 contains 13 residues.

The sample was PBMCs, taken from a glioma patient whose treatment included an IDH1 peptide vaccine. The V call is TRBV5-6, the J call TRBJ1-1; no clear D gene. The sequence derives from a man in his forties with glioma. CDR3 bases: TGTGCCAGCAGCTTGTCGGGAGAAACTGAAGCTTTCTTT. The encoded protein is CASSLSGETEAFF. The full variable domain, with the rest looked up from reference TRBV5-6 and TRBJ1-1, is DAGVTQSPTHLIKTRGQQVTLRCSPKSGHDTVSWYQQALGQGPQFIFQYYEEEERQRGNFPDRFSGHQFPNYSSELNVNALLLGDSALYLCASSLSGETEAFFGQGTRLTVV.